This T cell receptor (beta chain) appears in the sequencing data of a study of blood T cell repertoires in COVID-19. The wider study: T cells, B-cell-depleted T cells, or PBMCs supplied cDNA or gDNA.

Germline V CDR1 and CDR2: SGDLS, YYNGEE. The CDR3 covers 16 residues. Trimming took 4 bases from V and 4 from J; bases not matched to a gene: 9. The table came from immunoSEQ multiplex PCR; TCRdb's copy has only in-frame clones and leaves some out. This table holds tens of thousands of clones, more than 85% found once. The sample comprised peripheral blood. The receptor comes from a human donor with active COVID-19. The donor label of this sample is uncertain. The J gene is TRBJ2-2, the V gene TRBV9, with 8 positions matching TRBD1. CDR3 sequence reads: CASSPQDRAVTGELFF. DNA of the CDR3: TGTGCCAGCAGCCCTCAGGACAGGGCAGTCACCGGGGAGCTGTTTTTT.